This note documents a single T cell receptor (beta chain) sequence. What it recognizes is unknown. The data stem from a study of somatic mutations in cytotoxic T cells in rheumatoid arthritis. For the study at large: Sorted by flow to nearly 100% purity were some V beta antibody-stained T-cell populations, including V beta1+ cells sequenced for TCRB.

General study results and limits: More than 20% of CD8+ cells belonged to the largest clone in 8 of 65 patients.

TCRdb's copy holds only in-frame clones and misses some; the assay was immunoSEQ multiplex PCR. The sample includes 9,000 to 13,000 clones, 79% of them seen just once. Germline values: CDR1 MNHEY, CDR2 SMNVEV (reference sequence). This CDR3 region has 14 residues. Trimming at V came to 5 bases and at J to 8 bases, leaving 3 bases not matched to a gene. The source of this sequence is an adult with rheumatoid arthritis. The sequencing input was CD8+ T cells sorted from blood. This chain uses TRBV27 with TRBJ2-1; TRBD2 matches 13 bases. The CDR3 loop reads CASSRTSGSYEQFF. The DNA of the CDR3 is TGTGCCAGCAGTAGGACTAGCGGGAGCTATGAGCAGTTCTTC.